One T cell receptor beta chain is described in this entry. Trimming took 5 bases from V and 7 from J, leaving 13 bases between them. This CDR3 has 13 residues. CDR1 and CDR2 from the germline V gene are SGHRS and YFSETQ. This sample was included in a study of blood T cell repertoires in COVID-19. Study background: COVID-19 samples from acute and convalescent phases originated in the United States, Italy and Spain. PBMCs, B-cell-depleted T cells, or T cells provided the cDNA or gDNA that made up the material.

Original analysis: Cell counts per sample came from amplifying reference gene primers. Produced via immunoSEQ multiplex PCR; TCRdb's table is partial and in-frame only. The V and J calls and clone size were taken over from that table, and D and trimming were inferred from the DNA. The data show some 490,000 clones, with approximately 85% seen just once and approximately 3.2% held by the top ten. The sequenced material came from peripheral blood. The TCR comes from a human donor in a cohort sampled during active COVID-19. The gene calls are TRBV5-1 and TRBJ2-4, with D unclear. The DNA for the CDR3 is TGCGCCAGCAGTACTGCGGAATCTAACATTCAGTACTTC. This encodes CASSTAESNIQYF.